Listed here is a single T cell receptor beta chain. The antigen this receptor binds is unknown. Base qualities are not provided; no much larger clone lies one nucleotide away. This sample was taken from a study of technical replicates of blood from several donors (dated by TCRdb to 2016 to 2017). Libraries were constructed by the immunoSEQ multiplex PCR assay. TCRdb carries this immuneACCESS record with in-frame sequences only. Its versions omit some clonotypes, under half of them owing to an unresolved V gene in the studies checked, with the rest unexplained. This sample comprises over 85,000 clones, 95% to 96% of them detected only once. The top ten hold approximately 0.33% of the sample. Trimming removed 3 bases from V and 8 bases from J; the gene matches leave 8 bases unexplained. The CDR3 holds 15 amino acids from the cysteine to the phenylalanine. CDR3 DNA only is kept here, 45 bases in frame from base 1. Based on the germline V gene (reference sequence), the CDR1 and CDR2 sequences are LNHDA and SQIVND.

The rearrangement joined TRBV19 to TRBJ2-1, with 9 middle bases fitting TRBD1. Sequencing was done on a sample of T cells isolated from PBMCs. The sequence derives from a human donor in good health. The DNA sequence follows: TGTGCCAGTAGTATTCGAGACAGGGGGTTCGATGAGCAGTTCTTC. Its translation is CASSIRDRGFDEQFF.